This T cell receptor (beta chain) came from a study of control samples from healthy donors and cancer patients. TCRdb's table, derived via immunoSEQ multiplex PCR, lists solely in-frame clones and lacks some. Found here are approximately 180,000 clones, 90% to 95% of them singletons; the top ten hold around 1.3%. Trimming cost V 0 bases and J 4 bases, with 1 base left between them. This CDR3 is built from 11 residues. From germline, CDR1 is DFQATT and CDR2 SNEGSKA (reference sequence). The chain uses TRBV20-1 and TRBJ1-5; D ambiguous. The origin of this receptor is a woman aged 18-29 years in good health. Sequencing was performed on blood. For the CDR3, the DNA is TGCAGTGCTAGAGAAAATCAGCCCCAGCATTTT. Amino acids: CSARENQPQHF.